This T cell receptor (beta chain) was recovered during a study of PD-1 blockade in classical Hodgkin lymphoma. For the study at large: Nivolumab dosing for patients was 3 mg/kg, administered intravenously every 2 weeks.

Findings of the study overall: Exclusion applied to patients who initiated nivolumab less than 1 year following ASCT. The study reported lower baseline TCR diversity in newly diagnosed patients than in healthy donors.

A note on this clone: Its cognate antigen is unknown.

V was shortened by 4 bases and J by 7 bases, with 17 bases between the two germline ends. Germline CDR1 and CDR2: SGHRS and YFSETQ. The CDR3 extends over 14 amino acids. The table came from immunoSEQ multiplex PCR; TCRdb's copy has only in-frame clones and leaves some out. Of roughly 70,000 clones listed, 65% to 75% were seen once; the top ten hold less than 9.5%. Every patient relapsed after autologous stem cell transplantation, and brentuximab vedotin exposure varied. The chain employs TRBV5-1 and TRBJ2-5; tentatively, D is TRBD2 (5 bases). Here the sequenced sample was peripheral blood mononuclear cells (PBMCs), taken before the second cycle of nivolumab. The sequence derives from a human donor with classical Hodgkin lymphoma. In DNA form, the CDR3 reads TGCGCCAGCAGCCTATCGGGCCTCGAGGGGACCCAGTACTTC. Its protein is CASSLSGLEGTQYF.